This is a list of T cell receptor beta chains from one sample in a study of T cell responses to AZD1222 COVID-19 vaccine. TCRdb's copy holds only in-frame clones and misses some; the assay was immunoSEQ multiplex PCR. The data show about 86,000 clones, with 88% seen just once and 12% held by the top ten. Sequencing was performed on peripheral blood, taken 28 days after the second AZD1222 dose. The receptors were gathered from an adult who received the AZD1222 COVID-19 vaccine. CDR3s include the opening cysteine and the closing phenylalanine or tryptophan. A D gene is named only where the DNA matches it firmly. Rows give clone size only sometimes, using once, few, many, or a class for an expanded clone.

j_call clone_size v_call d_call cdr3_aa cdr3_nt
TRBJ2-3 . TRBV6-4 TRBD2 CASSDGTRDTDTQYF TGTGCCAGCAGTGACGGGACTAGGGACACAGATACGCAGTATTTT
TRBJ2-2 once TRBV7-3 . CASSSDRNTGELFF TGTGCCAGCAGCTCGGACAGGAACACCGGGGAGCTGTTTTTT
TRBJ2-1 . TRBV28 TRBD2 CASSPRDYPYEQFF TGTGCCAGCAGTCCCCGGGACTATCCATATGAGCAGTTCTTC
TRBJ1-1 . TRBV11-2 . CASSLTDSMNTEAFF TGTGCCAGCAGCTTAACGGACAGCATGAACACTGAAGCTTTCTTT
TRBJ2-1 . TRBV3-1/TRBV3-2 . CASSHKVENEQFF TGTGCCAGCAGCCATAAGGTTGAAAATGAGCAGTTCTTC
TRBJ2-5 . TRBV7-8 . CASSPRRSQETQYF TGTGCCAGCAGCCCCAGGAGATCCCAAGAGACCCAGTACTTC
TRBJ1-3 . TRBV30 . CAWSRGGETGNTIYF TGTGCCTGGAGCCGTGGCGGAGAGACTGGAAACACCATATATTTT
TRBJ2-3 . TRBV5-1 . CASSLLQGLTDTQYF TGCGCCAGCAGCTTGCTACAGGGCTTGACAGATACGCAGTATTTT
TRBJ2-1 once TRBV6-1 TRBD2 CASSETSGGASYNEQFF TGTGCCAGCAGTGAGACTAGCGGGGGGGCATCCTACAATGAGCAGTTCTTC
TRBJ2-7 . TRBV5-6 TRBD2 CASSTTSGGRTYEQYF TGTGCCAGCAGCACGACTAGCGGGGGGCGCACCTACGAGCAGTACTTC
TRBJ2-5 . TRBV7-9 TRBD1 CASSSNAQQGAAQETQYF TGTGCCAGCAGCTCTAACGCCCAACAGGGGGCGGCTCAAGAGACCCAGTACTTC
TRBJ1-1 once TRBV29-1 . CSVDVAGTTEAFF TGCAGCGTTGATGTGGCAGGGACGACTGAAGCTTTCTTT
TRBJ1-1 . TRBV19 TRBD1 CASSTRQGTTEAFF TGTGCCAGTAGTACACGACAGGGGACCACTGAAGCTTTCTTT
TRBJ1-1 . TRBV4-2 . CASSPKSTGWNTEAFF TGTGCCAGCAGCCCGAAATCGACAGGCTGGAACACTGAAGCTTTCTTT
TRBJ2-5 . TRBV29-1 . CNVRGGNQETQYF TGCAACGTTAGAGGAGGTAACCAAGAGACCCAGTACTTC
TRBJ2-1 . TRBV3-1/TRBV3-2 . CASSQENEGYNEQFF TGTGCCAGCAGCCAAGAAAACGAAGGGTACAATGAGCAGTTCTTC
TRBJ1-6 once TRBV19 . CASSPRGGLENSPLHF TGTGCCAGTAGTCCACGGGGAGGCCTCGAAAATTCACCCCTCCACTTT
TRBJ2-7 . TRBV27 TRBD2 CASSTLLAGGAPGREQYF TGTGCCAGCAGCACCCTACTAGCGGGGGGGGCCCCAGGTAGGGAGCAGTACTTC
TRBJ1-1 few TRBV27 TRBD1 CASSSGTGGNTEAFF TGTGCCAGCAGTTCCGGGACAGGGGGTAACACTGAAGCTTTCTTT
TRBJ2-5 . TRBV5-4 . CASSLDREVVGETQYF TGTGCCAGCAGCTTGGACAGGGAGGTAGTCGGAGAGACCCAGTACTTC
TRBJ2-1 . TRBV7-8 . CASSLRRLAIHNEQFF TGTGCCAGCAGCTTACGACGTCTAGCGATCCACAATGAGCAGTTCTTC
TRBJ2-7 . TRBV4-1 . CASSPTPPPVTYEQYF TGCGCCAGCAGCCCCACTCCACCACCAGTTACCTACGAGCAGTACTTC
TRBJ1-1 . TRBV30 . CAWKWRGKNTEAFF TGTGCCTGGAAATGGCGGGGAAAGAACACTGAAGCTTTCTTT
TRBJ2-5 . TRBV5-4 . CASSSRADRQETQYF TGTGCCAGCAGCTCGCGGGCGGACAGACAAGAGACCCAGTACTTC
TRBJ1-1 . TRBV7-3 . CASSLSLGPGNTEAFF TGTGCCAGCAGCTTAAGTCTAGGGCCGGGAAACACTGAAGCTTTCTTT
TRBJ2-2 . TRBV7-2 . CASSLISGSGNTGELFF TGTGCCAGCAGCTTAATTTCCGGCAGCGGTAACACCGGGGAGCTGTTTTTT
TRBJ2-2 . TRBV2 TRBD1 CASSRDRGSTGELFF TGTGCCAGCAGCCGCGACAGGGGAAGCACCGGGGAGCTGTTTTTT
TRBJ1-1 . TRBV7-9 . CASSVQGLGTEAFF TGTGCCAGCAGCGTACAGGGACTGGGGACTGAAGCTTTCTTT
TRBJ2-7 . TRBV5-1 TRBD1 CASSLSGGQYYEQYF TGCGCCAGCAGCTTGTCAGGGGGACAATACTACGAGCAGTACTTC
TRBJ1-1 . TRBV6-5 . CASTPGRRGTEAFF TGTGCCAGCACGCCAGGCAGGCGGGGCACTGAAGCTTTCTTT
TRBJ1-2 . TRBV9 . CASSVREVGGYTF TGTGCCAGCAGCGTAAGGGAAGTAGGCGGCTACACCTTC
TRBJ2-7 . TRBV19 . CASSIGFPYEQYF TGTGCCAGTAGTATAGGCTTTCCCTACGAGCAGTACTTC
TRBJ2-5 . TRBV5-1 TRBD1 CASSLQGWGQETQYF TGCGCCAGCAGCCTACAGGGGTGGGGGCAAGAGACCCAGTACTTC
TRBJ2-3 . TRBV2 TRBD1 CATSQLDRPMDTQYF TGTGCCACCAGCCAGCTGGACAGGCCAATGGATACGCAGTATTTT
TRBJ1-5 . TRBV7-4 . CASSLLREPLSNQPQHF TGTGCCAGCAGCTTATTACGGGAACCCCTAAGCAATCAGCCCCAGCATTTT
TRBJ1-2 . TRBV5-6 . CASSPRRKGDGYTF TGTGCCAGCAGCCCGCGAAGGAAAGGGGATGGCTACACCTTC
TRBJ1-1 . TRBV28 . CASSFSMNTEAFF TGTGCCAGCAGTTTCAGCATGAACACTGAAGCTTTCTTT
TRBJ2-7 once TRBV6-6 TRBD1 CASSYGGQGGSYEQYF TGTGCCAGCAGTTACGGAGGACAGGGCGGGTCCTACGAGCAGTACTTC
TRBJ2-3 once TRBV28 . CASSLYGLGRSTDTQYF TGTGCCAGCAGTTTATATGGGCTGGGCAGAAGCACAGATACGCAGTATTTT
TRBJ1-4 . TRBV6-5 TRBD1 CASTAGGQGGKLFF TGTGCCAGCACTGCGGGGGGACAGGGGGGAAAACTGTTTTTT
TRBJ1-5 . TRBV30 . CASSRDNNQPQHF TGTGCCTCCTCACGGGACAACAATCAGCCCCAGCATTTT
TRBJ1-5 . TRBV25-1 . CASSASGDQPQHF TGTGCCAGCAGTGCTTCGGGCGATCAGCCCCAGCATTTT
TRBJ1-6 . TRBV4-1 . CASSQDKTFNSPLHF TGCGCCAGCAGCCAAGATAAGACCTTTAATTCACCCCTCCACTTT
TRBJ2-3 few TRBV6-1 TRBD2 CASSELAGGPDTQYF TGTGCCAGCAGTGAACTAGCGGGGGGGCCAGATACGCAGTATTTT
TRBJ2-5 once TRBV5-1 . CASSLGAIAGRQETQYF TGCGCCAGCAGCTTGGGGGCCATCGCAGGCCGTCAAGAGACCCAGTACTTC
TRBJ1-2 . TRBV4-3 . CASSQATEETYYGYTF TGCGCCAGCAGCCAAGCGACGGAGGAGACTTACTATGGCTACACCTTC
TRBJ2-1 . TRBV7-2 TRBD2 CASTFGTSGNYEQFF TGTGCCAGCACCTTCGGGACTAGCGGGAACTATGAGCAGTTCTTC
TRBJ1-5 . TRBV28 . CASSSGSLWNQPQHF TGTGCCAGCAGTTCGGGGAGCTTATGGAATCAGCCCCAGCATTTT
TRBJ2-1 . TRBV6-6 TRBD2 CASRSSGGNYNEQFF TGTGCCAGCCGGAGTAGCGGGGGCAATTACAATGAGCAGTTCTTC
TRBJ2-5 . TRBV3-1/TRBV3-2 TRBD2 CASSPGTSGFRGETQYF TGTGCCAGCAGCCCTGGGACTAGCGGGTTCCGGGGAGAGACCCAGTACTTC
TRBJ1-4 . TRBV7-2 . CASSYTNSPGGEKLFF TGTGCCAGCAGCTATACCAACAGCCCCGGTGGTGAAAAACTGTTTTTT
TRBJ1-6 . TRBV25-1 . CASSEVQGFRFSSSPLHF TGTGCCAGCAGTGAGGTACAGGGCTTTCGGTTCTCAAGCTCACCCCTCCACTTT
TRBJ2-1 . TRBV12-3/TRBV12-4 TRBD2 CASSPGLDLFF TGTGCCAGCAGTCCGGGACTAGATCTGTTCTTC
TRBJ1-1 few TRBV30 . CAWSVERAEAFF TGTGCCTGGAGTGTTGAGCGGGCTGAAGCTTTCTTT